One sample yielded the 32 T cell receptor beta chains listed below, sequenced in a study of human T cells and chemical hapten exposure (dated by TCRdb to the early 2020s). Library method: RACE. TCRdb names NextSeq 500 as the instrument used. TCRdb ran its own pipeline on the public reads, namely fastp trimming at Q25 and MiXCR clone calling, and kept in-frame beta chains. All rows with the same CDR3 protein become a single entry with the most common DNA and genes. In all, the sample holds approximately 97,000 distinct CDR3 sequences, and 27% of those were seen once. The biggest ten clones account for 10% of the sample. The time point label on this specimen signifies: patch test 3, about 24 weeks after DPC sensitization. The treatment or condition label corresponds to: therapeutic diphenylcyclopropenone sensitization with weekly scalp DPC. The material sequenced was whole blood, taken in connection with sensitization to the hapten diphenylcyclopropenone (DPC). These receptors originate from a man in his forties or fifties with alopecia areata. Some clones in this sample may be carry-over from other donors' samples.

The rearrangement links TRBV12-3 or TRBV12-4 to TRBJ2-7; D possibly matches TRBD1 or TRBD2 (6 bases each). The CDR3 consists of 13 residues. V lost 5 bases to trimming and J lost 6 bases, with 14 bases between them. The CDR3 loop is CASSPGAPGEQYF. CDR3 nucleotide sequence: TGTGCCAGCAGTCCGGGGGCGCCGGGCGAGCAGTACTTC.

The genes are TRBV7-2 and TRBJ2-1; weak D call: TRBD2 (6 bases). V was shortened by 5 bases and J by 2 bases, with 13 bases between the two germline ends. The CDR3 has 15 amino acids. In germline, CDR1 is SGHTA, CDR2 FQGNSA. CDR3 in amino acids: CASSRASGAYNEQFF. CDR3 nucleotide sequence: TGTGCCAGCAGCAGGGCTTCGGGAGCCTACAATGAGCAGTTCTTC.

The CDR3 protein is CASSVRPLSDTQYF. For the CDR3, the DNA is TGTGCCAGCAGCGTAAGACCATTGTCAGATACGCAGTATTTT. This chain uses TRBV9 with TRBJ2-3; unclear D gene. Germline-derived CDR1 and CDR2 are SGDLS and YYNGEE. Trimming took off 1 base at V and 4 bases at J, with 10 bases between the two ends. The CDR3 runs to 14 residues.

In regard to this clonotype: A much larger clone sits a single nucleotide away, making a read error possible. The CDR3 loop is CSARKGEGQPQNF. CDR3 coding DNA: TGCAGTGCTAGAAAAGGGGAGGGACAGCCCCAGAATTTT. This chain joins TRBV20-1 and TRBJ1-5, with 7 bases lining up with TRBD1. Germline V gene data show CDR1 as DFQATT and CDR2 as SNEGSKA (reference sequence). The CDR3 consists of 13 residues.

DNA of the CDR3: TGTGCCAGCAGGGTTTCTGGGGTGCGGGGTAATTCACCCCTCCACTTT. Protein: CASRVSGVRGNSPLHF. The chain recombines TRBV6-5 with TRBJ1-6; D not certain. The CDR3 contains 16 residues. The germline CDR1 and CDR2 sequences are MNHEY and SVGAGI. Trimming stripped 6 bases from V and 6 bases from J, with 18 bases between.

This clonotype was counted only a few times. The rearrangement uses TRBV28 and TRBJ2-3; 7 nucleotides align to TRBD2. Germline V gene lookup returns CDR1 MDHEN and CDR2 SYDVKM. CDR3 size: 17 residues. V lost 5 bases to trimming and J lost 0 bases; unmatched junction nucleotides: 11. The CDR3 reads CASSPVLLALSTDTQYF. The CDR3 DNA reads as TGTGCCAGCAGTCCAGTCTTACTAGCGCTTAGCACAGATACGCAGTATTTT. Based on the CDR3 plus reference TRBV28 and TRBJ2-3, the full variable domain is DVKVTQSSRYLVKRTGEKVFLECVQDMDHENMFWYRQDPGLGLRLIYFSYDVKMKEKGDIPEGYSVSREKKERFSLILESASTNQTSMYLCASSPVLLALSTDTQYFGPGTRLTVL.

This chain uses TRBV2 with TRBJ2-4, with D perhaps TRBD2 (5 bases). CDR3 length: 14 residues. Trimming pared 5 bases from V and 12 bases from J, leaving 20 bases between. CDR1 is SNHLY and CDR2 is FYNNEI in the germline V gene. This chain's CDR3 is CASSNPGVTRYQYF. The CDR3 DNA follows: TGTGCCAGCAGTAATCCCGGGGTAACTAGGTATCAGTACTTC.

This clonotype came up a few times. J is TRBJ1-1 and V is TRBV6-5, with a weak D call TRBD1 (5 bases). CDR1 MNHEY and CDR2 SVGAGI come from the germline V gene. V was cut by 4 bases and J by 5 bases, with 8 bases left in between. CDR3 length: 12 residues. The CDR3 reads CASSSRQTEAFF. In DNA, the CDR3 is TGTGCCAGCAGTTCAAGACAGACTGAAGCTTTCTTT.

This clonotype was counted between two and nine times. The rearrangement joins TRBV4-2 to TRBJ2-7, with a weak D call TRBD2 (5 bases). With 1 base removed from V and 7 bases from J, the gap between germline ends came to 11 bases. Germline CDR1 reads LGHNA; CDR2 reads YNFKEQ. The CDR3 runs 13 residues. In nucleotides, the CDR3 is TGTGCCAGCAGCCAAGCCGGGGTTGGTGAGCAGTACTTC. This encodes CASSQAGVGEQYF.

The chain joins TRBV6-2 or TRBV6-3 to TRBJ2-3; 10 bases align to TRBD2. CDR3 length: 16 residues. Germline CDR1 is MNHEY and CDR2 is SVGEGT. Unmatched junction bases numbered 11, after V lost 5 bases and J lost 6 bases. CDR3 sequence (DNA): TGTGCCAGCAGTAACCAACTAGCGGGGCGAGGTGATACGCAGTATTTT. This gives the protein CASSNQLAGRGDTQYF.

This rearrangement joins TRBV6-2 or TRBV6-3 to TRBJ2-1; 7 bases fit TRBD2. Germline V lookup: CDR1 MNHEY, CDR2 SVGEGT. V lost 2 bases, J lost 5 bases, and 9 bases stayed unmatched. This CDR3 spans 16 amino acids. CDR3 DNA: TGTGCCAGCAGTTACCGGTTACTAGCGCCCAACAATGAGCAGTTCTTC. As protein: CASSYRLLAPNNEQFF.

Notes on this clonotype: This could be a read error, since a much larger clone is one nucleotide away. The chain combines TRBV7-2 with TRBJ2-3, with 10 positions matching TRBD1. From germline, CDR1 is SGHTA and CDR2 FQGNSA. This CDR3 is 17 amino acids long. J lost 5 bases, V lost 5 bases, and 13 bases had no gene match. For the CDR3, the DNA is TGTGCCAGCAGCGTCAGTGAGACAGGGGGCGAAGGAGATACGCAGTATTTT. This gives the protein CASSVSETGGEGDTQYF.

This clonotype has a handful of counts. This rearrangement joins TRBV3-1 to TRBJ2-2, with D unresolved. CDR3 size: 13 residues. CDR1 is LGHDT and CDR2 is YNNKEL in the germline V gene (reference sequence). The V and J ends lost 0 bases and 5 bases respectively, with 4 bases between them. Written as DNA, the CDR3 is TGTGCCAGCAGCCAAGAAAGGACCGGGGAGCTGTTTTTT. It yields the protein CASSQERTGELFF.

Only a few counts were recorded for this clonotype. The chain carries TRBV11-2 and TRBJ2-1, with TRBD1 identical over 9 bases. Per germline, CDR1 SGHAT and CDR2 FQNNGV. V lost 3 bases to trimming and J lost 4 bases; unmatched junction nucleotides: 7. The CDR3 is 16 amino acids. DNA for the CDR3: TGTGCCAGCAGCTTGGGACAGGGTTTTAAATACAATGAGCAGTTCTTC. Its translation is CASSLGQGFKYNEQFF.

The J gene is TRBJ1-1, the V gene TRBV3-1; weak D call: TRBD1 (6 bases). The V end lost 4 bases, the J end lost 3 bases, and 9 bases lay between the germline ends. The germline V gene encodes CDR1 LGHDT and CDR2 YNNKEL (reference sequence). CDR3 length: 13 residues. The CDR3 nucleotides read TGTGCCAGCAGCCTAAACAGGGACACTGAAGCTTTCTTT. Its translation is CASSLNRDTEAFF.

This clonotype was seen a few times. This chain joins TRBV28 and TRBJ2-7; a weak D match, TRBD1 (5 bases). Germline values: CDR1 MDHEN, CDR2 SYDVKM. Deletions cut 6 bases from V and 3 bases from J, with 12 bases between. The CDR3 contains 13 residues. DNA for the CDR3: TGTGCCAGCAGCCCGGACATCATCTACGAGCAGTACTTC. Translated, it gives CASSPDIIYEQYF.

The chain has TRBV27 and TRBJ2-3; D is possibly TRBD2 (6 bases). In germline, CDR1 is MNHEY, CDR2 SMNVEV (reference sequence). The CDR3 is made up of 15 amino acids. Trimming pared 3 bases from V and 5 bases from J, leaving 15 bases between. This CDR3 is CASSFRPGAGDTQYF. The CDR3 DNA reads TGTGCCAGCAGTTTCAGGCCGGGAGCCGGAGATACGCAGTATTTT.

The rearrangement links TRBV7-8 to TRBJ2-7; no reliable D call. Per germline, CDR1 SGHVS and CDR2 FQNEAQ. CDR3 length: 14 amino acids. Trimming shortened V by 5 bases and J by 2 bases, and 13 bases separated the two germline ends. The CDR3 sequence: CASSLGDSAYEQYF. As DNA, the CDR3 is TGTGCCAGCAGCCTTGGGGATTCCGCCTACGAGCAGTACTTC.

The rearrangement joins TRBV18 to TRBJ2-3, with 7 bases lining up with TRBD1. The CDR3 covers 15 residues. Losses at the gene ends were 4 bases for V and 3 bases for J; bases not matched to a gene: 7. Germline V gene lookup returns CDR1 KGHSH and CDR2 LQKENI. The CDR3 nucleotides read TGTGCCAGCTCACTCGACAGGGAGAGGACAGATACGCAGTATTTT. Protein: CASSLDRERTDTQYF.

This clonotype was detected a few times. The chain uses TRBV30 and TRBJ2-1; 12 positions match TRBD2. The length of the CDR3 is 16 residues. Looked up from germline, CDR1 is GTSNPN and CDR2 is SVGIG (reference sequence). The ends lost 2 bases at V and 2 bases at J; junction bases unmatched: 4. The CDR3 region has the DNA TGTGCCTGGAGTCTATGGACTAGCGGGACCTACAATGAGCAGTTCTTC. Translation gives CAWSLWTSGTYNEQFF. Using reference TRBV30 and TRBJ2-1 for the parts outside the CDR3, the full variable domain is SQTIHQWPATLVQPVGSPLSLECTVEGTSNPNLYWYRQAAGRGLQLLFYSVGIGQISSEVPQNLSASRPQDRQFILSSKKLLLSDSGFYLCAWSLWTSGTYNEQFFGPGTRLTVL.

This clonotype showed up just a few times. J is TRBJ2-7 and V is TRBV10-3; 8 bases fit TRBD1. Germline assignment: CDR1 ENHRY and CDR2 SYGVKD. Germline trimming cut 0 bases from V and 2 bases from J; bases unmatched to any gene: 9. The CDR3 is made up of 17 amino acids. CDR3 residues: CAISESSRGQNTYEQYF. In nucleotides, the CDR3 is TGTGCCATCAGTGAGTCGAGCAGGGGGCAAAATACCTACGAGCAGTACTTC.

This chain connects TRBV14 to TRBJ2-1; TRBD2 matches at 8 bases. The CDR3 spans 18 residues. Germline V gene lookup returns CDR1 SGHDN and CDR2 FVKESK. The trim removed 0 bases at V and 2 bases at J, leaving 9 bases unmatched. CDR3 DNA sequence: TGTGCCAGCAGCCAAGAAACGAGCGGGAGAGTTACCTACAATGAGCAGTTCTTC. Residues: CASSQETSGRVTYNEQFF.

CDR3 nucleotides: TGTGCCAGCAGTTTATTTTCAGGGGGAGGCAAAAACATTCAGTACTTC. This translates into CASSLFSGGGKNIQYF. This chain uses TRBV28 with TRBJ2-4; D is possibly TRBD1 (7 bases). The CDR3 has 16 residues. The germline gives CDR1 MDHEN, CDR2 SYDVKM. Deletions cut 1 base from V and 3 bases from J, with 13 bases between.

V usage is TRBV20-1 and J usage is TRBJ1-5; D is ambiguous. The CDR3 extends over 11 amino acids. CDR1 DFQATT and CDR2 SNEGSKA come from the germline V gene (reference sequence). V dropped 1 base and J dropped 7 bases, with 5 bases sitting between them. CDR3 nucleotide sequence: TGCAGTGCTAGAGTTGGGCAGCCCCAGCATTTT. Translated, it gives CSARVGQPQHF.

The chain recombines TRBV5-1 with TRBJ2-7; D uncertain. The length of the CDR3 is 14 residues. Trimming left V 0 bases short and J 6 bases short, with 13 bases between. Germline V gene lookup returns CDR1 SGHRS and CDR2 YFSETQ. The CDR3 sequence is CASSLVRTSAEQYF. As DNA, the CDR3 is TGCGCCAGCAGCTTGGTCCGGACGTCTGCCGAGCAGTACTTC. Full variable domain (missing parts from reference TRBV5-1 and TRBJ2-7): KAGVTQTPRYLIKTRGQQVTLSCSPISGHRSVSWYQQTPGQGLQFLFEYFSETQRNKGNFPGRFSGRQFSNSRSEMNVSTLELGDSALYLCASSLVRTSAEQYFGPGTRLTVT.

The chain has TRBV11-2 and TRBJ2-3, with unresolved D. The germline V and J ends were trimmed by 7 bases and 6 bases, with 23 bases remaining between them. This CDR3 contains 16 residues. CDR1 is SGHAT, CDR2 FQNNGV, per germline. CDR3 sequence (DNA): TGTGCCAGCACCCCACAGAGGCGCGCCCACGGGGATACGCAGTATTTT. It translates to CASTPQRRAHGDTQYF. The variable domain in full, with the rest retrieved from reference TRBV11-2 and TRBJ2-3, is EAGVAQSPRYKIIEKRQSVAFWCNPISGHATLYWYQQILGQGPKLLIQFQNNGVVDDSQLPKDRFSAERLKGVDSTLKIQPAKLEDSAVYLCASTPQRRAHGDTQYFGPGTRLTVL.

This chain links TRBV14 with TRBJ2-5, with D possibly matching TRBD2 (5 bases). This CDR3 is built from 14 residues. From germline, CDR1 is SGHDN and CDR2 FVKESK. V lost 2 bases to trimming and J lost 3 bases, with 10 bases between them. CDR3 in DNA: TGTGCCAGCAGCCAAATCGGGAACGAAGAGACCCAGTACTTC. It is translated as CASSQIGNEETQYF.

This clonotype was recorded once. This chain links TRBV12-3 or TRBV12-4 with TRBJ1-1; no clear D. The ends were cut back, 8 bases at V and 1 base at J, with 11 bases in the middle. The CDR3 totals 13 residues. The CDR3 DNA is TGTGCCAGCGACTCACGAACGAACACTGAAGCTTTCTTT. Residues: CASDSRTNTEAFF.

The rearrangement joins TRBV19 to TRBJ2-6; 7 bases are shared with TRBD1. The length of the CDR3 is 15 residues. Germline V gene sequence: CDR1 LNHDA, CDR2 SQIVND (reference sequence). The junction had 5 bases not matched to a gene; V was cut back by 7 bases and J by 2 bases. The CDR3 bases are TGTGCCAGTACCCCAACAGGGGCTGGGGCCAACGTCCTGACTTTC. Its protein product is CASTPTGAGANVLTF.

The gene calls are TRBV7-9 and TRBJ2-7; no definite D call. The CDR3 loop spans 13 amino acids. Germline loops: CDR1 SEHNR, CDR2 FQNEAQ (reference sequence). V was pared by 0 bases and J by 4 bases, with 7 bases between. CDR3 nucleotides: TGTGCCAGCAGCTTAGCGGTGGGGTACGAGCAGTACTTC. This gives the protein CASSLAVGYEQYF. The complete variable domain, with remaining parts taken from reference TRBV7-9 and TRBJ2-7, reads DTGVSQNPRHKITKRGQNVTFRCDPISEHNRLYWYRQTLGQGPEFLTYFQNEAQLEKSRLLSDRFSAERPKGSFSTLEIQRTEQGDSAMYLCASSLAVGYEQYFGPGTRLTVT.

The rearrangement links TRBV20-1 to TRBJ1-3; tentatively, D is TRBD1 (5 bases). The V end lost 4 bases, the J end lost 0 bases, and 19 bases lay between the germline ends. This CDR3 has 17 amino acids. CDR1 and CDR2 from the germline V gene are DFQATT and SNEGSKA (reference sequence). The CDR3 DNA reads TGCAGTGCTACGCCCCGAGGGGCCTCGGCCTCTGGAAACACCATATATTTT. Its translation: CSATPRGASASGNTIYF.

The CDR3 DNA sequence: TGTGCCAGCAGCTGGGACAGGGACGCCGAAGCTTTCTTT. It is translated as CASSWDRDAEAFF. V is TRBV7-6 and J is TRBJ1-1, with 9 bases matching TRBD1. J gave up 8 bases and V 4 bases, and 5 bases lay outside the gene matches. The length of the CDR3 is 13 residues. Germline V lookup: CDR1 SGHVS, CDR2 FNYEAQ.